This T cell receptor (beta chain) was found in a study of a mutant IDH1 vaccine in newly diagnosed glioma. For the study at large: Earlier therapy was either radiotherapy, temozolomide, or both, and most got both. Broader study findings: Apparently unrelated to pseudoprogression were changes in the top peripheral T cell clonotypes.

Time point meaning: baseline, week 1 (first vaccination visit). The treatment here: pre-vaccination baseline after standard-of-care therapy. Each tumor in the donors was a new WHO grade 3 or 4 astrocytoma, IDH1-mutant and ATRX-lost. This table comes from immunoSEQ multiplex PCR, and its TCRdb copy is limited to in-frame clones, with some not included. The sample records over 75,000 clones, around 77% being singletons. Comment on this clone: What it binds is unknown.

The CDR3 is made up of 13 amino acids. Germline V CDR1 and CDR2: MRHNA, SNTAGT. V lost 0 bases, J lost 8 bases, and 9 bases lay in between. Sequenced here: PBMCs, sampled from a glioma patient treated with radiotherapy, temozolomide or both. The sequence was collected from a man aged 40-49 years with glioma. The V and J genes are TRBV6-4 and TRBJ2-3, with D uncertain. The CDR3 nucleotides read TGTGCCAGCAGTGACTCGCAGTGGGGTACGCAGTATTTT. It codes for CASSDSQWGTQYF.